This entry describes one TCR beta chain. Its antigen remains unknown. The data are from a study of molecular identifiers for immune sequencing clone quantification. At the level of the study: Naive CD8 cell RNA, from around 20,000 or 99,000 cells, was split five ways in replicates, with four sequenced.

The CDR3 covers 15 residues. V lost 6 bases and J lost 2, with 19 bases in between. Germline CDR1 is DFQATT and CDR2 is SNEGSKA (reference sequence). Findings of the study overall: Clones carrying above 20 RNA copies accounted for over 99% of effector molecules, under 1% in naive cells.

In the sort, naive CD8 T cells were defined as CD8+CD4-CCR7+CD45RA+. The authors built bulk TCR libraries by previously described methods with listed TCR primers. TCRdb reprocessed the PCR reads via MiXCR and lists one record per CDR3 protein. The repertoire holds hundreds of thousands of distinct CDR3 sequences, with about 25% as singletons. Sequencing used naive CD8+ T cells from blood, with Jurkat cell RNA spiked in. Indicated subset: FACS-sorted CD8+CD4-CCR7+CD45RA+ naive T cells. The TCR sequence derives from a human donor in good health. Some libraries in this study had Jurkat cell RNA spiked in. The chain combines TRBV20-1 with TRBJ2-5; D is possibly TRBD1 (5 bases). The CDR3 is CSAYPIGDWQETQYF. CDR3 nucleotides: TGCAGTGCCTACCCAATAGGGGATTGGCAAGAGACCCAGTACTTC.